Reported below is one T cell receptor (beta chain). There is no known antigen for this receptor. Base quality data are lacking; no much larger clone is found one base away. This record comes from a study of shared clonotypes between healthy human individuals (dated by TCRdb to about 2020). Broadly, across the study: A couple of women and a few men aged 18 to 49 years were included in the cohort. For each donor, CD4 naive and CD4 memory were each given three plates, CD8 naive was given two plates, and CD8 memory was given one plate. To estimate repertoire size and how much clonotype sharing occurs between individuals, the study deeply sequenced the blood TCR repertoires of about 5 healthy adults. Libraries were prepared and TCR repertoires were sequenced by different laboratories using diverse techniques, in order to increase sequencing depth and limit assay-specific biases. Between about 0.9 and 8.9 billion PBMCs per donor were obtained by leukapheresis. General findings and caveats noted by the study authors: Estimated clonotype richness was generally larger for naive than for memory subsets. Compared with non-shared clonotypes, the clonotypes found in all four sorted-subset donors had higher generation probabilities. Based on pairwise subsampling, the degree of clonotype sharing among donors was expected to be affected by sequencing depth. Sharing across four donors was observed for 5% to 6.5% of naive CD4, 3% to 3.5% of naive CD8, over 2% of memory CD4, and around 0.42% of memory CD8 clonotypes. Rarefaction of sorted-subset datasets indicated incomplete sequencing despite the large sequencing depth. Because the study included only a small number of donors, the genetic and exposure-history diversity represented was limited. Sampling was restricted to blood, and TCR repertoires in tissues likely differ from the TCR repertoires found in blood.

The CDR3 has 16 amino acids, counting the end cysteine and phenylalanine. The sequence is cut down to CDR3 DNA, 48 bases in frame from base 1. Trimming takes 3 bases off V and 0 bases off J; junction bases not matched to a gene: 5. In the germline V gene (reference sequence), CDR1 corresponds to SGHNT and CDR2 to YYREEE. Using the deep immunoSEQ assay, TCR CDR3 regions were amplified from genomic DNA by multiplex PCR. Extracted genomic DNA from each cell subset was spread evenly across all wells of several immunoSEQ 96-well plates, with each plate serving as a replicate. For sorted subsets, 150 to 250 ng of genomic DNA, equivalent to about 30,000 T cell genomes, went into each replicate PCR. Purified libraries were measured with a Qubit 3.0 fluorometer, size-checked on a Bioanalyzer 2100, and measured again with the KAPA Library Quantification kit. A separate single-read 150-cycle Illumina NextSeq 550 flow cell was used to sequence each immunoSEQ 96-well plate. The study's processing was this. Because the immunoSEQ output included only junctional sequences and no quality scores, the filtering could not be the same as the filtering used for full-length reads. Sequences were annotated with PyIR, a Python wrapper for IgBLAST v1.9, and V/J genes and CDR3 were assigned using IMGT germline references. Any read was removed if the V/J assignment was weak (E-value above 1e-6), the CDR3 was missing, or the read contained stop codons, out-of-frame junctions, or ambiguous translated residues. V3J clonotypes were defined as sequences sharing an identical inferred V gene, J gene, and CDR3 amino acid sequence. Percentage overlap between repertoires was calculated by dividing the number of shared unique clonotypes by the size of the smaller repertoire. Repertoire richness was assessed with RTK rarefaction, the Chao1 estimator, and Recon v2.1 estimates of unobserved clonotypes. Generation probabilities were computed with OLGA for all TCRbeta clonotypes obtained by the gDNA method from a few donors. What TCRdb holds here is the immuneACCESS table cut down to in-frame rearrangements. Part of the clones is not present; checked against another copy, under half of the missing clones reflect an unresolved V gene, and the others are unexplained. V and J calls and clone size follow that table, whereas D and trimming were derived from the DNA. The sample table holds fewer than 1 million clones, of which around 96% were seen once. The ten top clones hold over 0.2% of the sample.

CD8 naive samples consisted of CD45RO-negative cells that were positively selected for CCR7, yielding a CD45RA+CCR7+ population without TemRA cells. The donors were healthy, HIV-negative adults with no recently reported acute infections or vaccinations. Only Caucasian adults living in Nashville, Tennessee, USA were represented among the donors. Blood was collected by leukapheresis, and PBMCs were isolated by Ficoll-Histopaque density gradient centrifugation and then cryopreserved in liquid nitrogen vapor phase. Analytical flow cytometry was used to check the purity and quantity of every magnetically sorted T cell population. Genomic DNA was isolated from every sorted fraction and measured by UV absorbance on a Nanodrop 2000c.

The sample taken for sequencing was naive CD8+ T cells sorted from blood. This sample's cell subset or site label indicates: CD45RA+CCR7+. This sequence originates from a man between 25 and 39 years old in good health. The chain is encoded by TRBV5-4 joined to TRBJ2-5; the central 10 bases match TRBD1. CDR3 region: CASSSLGTGDQETQYF. At the DNA level, the sequence is TGTGCCAGCAGCTCCCTTGGGACAGGGGACCAAGAGACCCAGTACTTC.